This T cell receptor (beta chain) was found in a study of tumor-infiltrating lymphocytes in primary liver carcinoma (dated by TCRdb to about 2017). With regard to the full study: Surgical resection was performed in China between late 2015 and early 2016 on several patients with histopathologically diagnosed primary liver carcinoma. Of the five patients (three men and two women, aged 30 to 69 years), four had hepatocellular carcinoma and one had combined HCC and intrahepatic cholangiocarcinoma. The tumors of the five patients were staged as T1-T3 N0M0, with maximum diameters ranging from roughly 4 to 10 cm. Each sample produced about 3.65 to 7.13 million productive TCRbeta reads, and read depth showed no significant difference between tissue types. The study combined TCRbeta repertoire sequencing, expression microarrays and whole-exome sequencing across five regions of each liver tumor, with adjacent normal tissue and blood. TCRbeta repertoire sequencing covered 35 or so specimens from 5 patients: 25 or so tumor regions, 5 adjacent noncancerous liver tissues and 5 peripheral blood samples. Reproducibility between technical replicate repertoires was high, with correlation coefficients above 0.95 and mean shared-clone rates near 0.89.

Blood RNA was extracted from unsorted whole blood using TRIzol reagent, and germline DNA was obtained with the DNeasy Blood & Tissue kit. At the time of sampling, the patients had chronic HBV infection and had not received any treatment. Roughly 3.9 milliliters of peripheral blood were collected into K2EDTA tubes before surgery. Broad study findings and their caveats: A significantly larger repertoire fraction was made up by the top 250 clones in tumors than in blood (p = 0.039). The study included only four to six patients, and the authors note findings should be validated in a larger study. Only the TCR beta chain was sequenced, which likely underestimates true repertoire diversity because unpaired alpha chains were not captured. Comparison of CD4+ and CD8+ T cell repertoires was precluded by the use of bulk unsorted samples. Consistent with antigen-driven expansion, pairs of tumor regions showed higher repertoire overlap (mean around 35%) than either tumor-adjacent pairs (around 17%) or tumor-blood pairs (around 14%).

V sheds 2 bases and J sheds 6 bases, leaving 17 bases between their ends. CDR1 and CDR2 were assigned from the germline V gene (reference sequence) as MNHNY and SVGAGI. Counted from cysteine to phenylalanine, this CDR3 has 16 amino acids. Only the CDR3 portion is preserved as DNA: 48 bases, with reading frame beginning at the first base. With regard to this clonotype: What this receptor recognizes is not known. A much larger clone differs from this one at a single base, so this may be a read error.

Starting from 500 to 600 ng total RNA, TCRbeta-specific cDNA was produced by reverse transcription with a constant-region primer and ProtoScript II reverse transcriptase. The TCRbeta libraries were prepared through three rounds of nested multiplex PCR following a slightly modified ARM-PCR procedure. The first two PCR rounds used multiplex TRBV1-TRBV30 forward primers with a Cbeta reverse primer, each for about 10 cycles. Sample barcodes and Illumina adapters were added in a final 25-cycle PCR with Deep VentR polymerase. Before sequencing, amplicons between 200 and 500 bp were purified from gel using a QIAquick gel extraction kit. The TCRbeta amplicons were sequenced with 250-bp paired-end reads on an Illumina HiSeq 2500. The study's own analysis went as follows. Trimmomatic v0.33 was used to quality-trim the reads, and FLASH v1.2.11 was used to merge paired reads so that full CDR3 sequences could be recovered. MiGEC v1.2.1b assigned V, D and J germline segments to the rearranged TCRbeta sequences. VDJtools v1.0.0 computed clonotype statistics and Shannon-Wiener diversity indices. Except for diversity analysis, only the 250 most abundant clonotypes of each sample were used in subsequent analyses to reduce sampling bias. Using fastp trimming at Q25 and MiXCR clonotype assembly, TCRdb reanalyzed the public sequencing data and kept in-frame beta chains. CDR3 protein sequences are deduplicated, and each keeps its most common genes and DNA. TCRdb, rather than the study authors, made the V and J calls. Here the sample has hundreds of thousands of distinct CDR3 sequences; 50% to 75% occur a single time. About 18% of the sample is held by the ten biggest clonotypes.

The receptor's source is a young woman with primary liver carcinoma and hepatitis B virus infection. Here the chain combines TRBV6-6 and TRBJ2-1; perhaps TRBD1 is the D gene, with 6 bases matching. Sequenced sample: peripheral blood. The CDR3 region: CASSYRGHRISNEQFF. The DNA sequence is TGTGCCAGCAGTTACAGGGGACATAGGATCAGCAATGAGCAGTTCTTC.